The 30 T cell receptor beta chains reported below all come from one sample, sequenced in a study of graft-versus-host responses after intestinal transplantation. TCRdb's table, derived via immunoSEQ multiplex PCR, lists solely in-frame clones and lacks some. The sample lists approximately 58,000 clones, about 87% seen once, with 1.5% to 2% in the top ten. This specimen was PBMCs, taken 26 days after transplant. These receptors were taken from a human patient who received an intestinal transplant, so some T cells may come from the graft donor.

The chain recombines TRBV9 with TRBJ1-2; D uncertain. Per germline, CDR1 SGDLS and CDR2 YYNGEE. The length of the CDR3 is 13 residues. Trimming removed 4 bases at V and 2 bases at J, with 9 bases between. The chain's CDR3 is CASSSTTNYGYTF. The CDR3, as DNA: TGTGCCAGCAGCTCCACGACAAACTATGGCTACACCTTC.

This clone was detected only once. This chain uses TRBV28 with TRBJ1-1; D not certain. The germline V and J ends were trimmed by 2 bases and 4 bases, with 11 bases remaining between them. The CDR3 extends over 14 amino acids. CDR1 and CDR2 (germline): MDHEN, SYDVKM. The CDR3 is CASSLVLRGTEAFF. CDR3 sequence (DNA): TGTGCCAGCAGTTTAGTACTTCGAGGCACTGAAGCTTTCTTT.

The V gene is TRBV28, the J gene TRBJ2-7; 8 bases are a match to TRBD1. V was clipped by 3 bases and J by 5 bases; unmatched bases: 9. The length of the CDR3 is 15 residues. Germline V gives CDR1 MDHEN, CDR2 SYDVKM. This CDR3 is CASSFGQGSLDEQYF. CDR3 DNA sequence: TGTGCCAGCAGTTTCGGACAGGGAAGTTTAGACGAGCAGTACTTC.

This clone was picked up one time. The J gene is TRBJ1-1, the V gene TRBV6-5; no definite D call. Germline CDR1 and CDR2: MNHEY and SVGAGI. V was clipped by 2 bases and J by 6 bases, with 13 bases between them. The CDR3 covers 14 residues. CDR3 sequence reads: CASSYEGGSPEAFF. The CDR3 DNA reads as TGTGCCAGCAGTTACGAGGGCGGCTCCCCTGAAGCTTTCTTT.

The chain is built from TRBV11-2 and TRBJ2-1; D not resolved. There are 16 residues in the CDR3. The V end lost 1 base, the J end lost 4 bases, and 14 bases lay between the germline ends. Per the germline V gene, CDR1 is SGHAT and CDR2 is FQNNGV. The CDR3 region has the DNA TGTGCCAGCAGCTTAGGAATCCAGGTGCTTTACAATGAGCAGTTCTTC. Its translation: CASSLGIQVLYNEQFF.

The chain carries TRBV7-6 and TRBJ2-1, with 10 bases lining up with TRBD2. CDR3 length equals 19 residues. Germline V gene sequence: CDR1 SGHVS, CDR2 FNYEAQ. The trim removed 5 bases at V and 0 bases at J, leaving 13 bases unmatched. The CDR3: CASSVPQGSGGSSYNEQFF. The CDR3, as DNA: TGTGCCAGCAGCGTTCCACAAGGTAGCGGGGGGAGCTCCTACAATGAGCAGTTCTTC.

The J gene is TRBJ1-1, the V gene TRBV29-1; maybe TRBD1 (5 bases). The CDR3 is 15 amino acids. V was cut by 4 bases and J by 0 bases, with 15 bases left in between. Germline CDR1 reads SQVTM; CDR2 reads ANQGSEA. The DNA for the CDR3 is TGCAGCGTTGGCGACAGTGGGCTCGTGAACACTGAAGCTTTCTTT. Its protein is CSVGDSGLVNTEAFF.

In this sample, this clone turned up once. The V gene is TRBV19, the J gene TRBJ2-3; D might be TRBD2 (6 bases). The germline V and J ends were trimmed by 6 bases and 0 bases, with 16 bases remaining between them. Per the germline V gene, CDR1 is LNHDA and CDR2 is SQIVND (reference sequence). This CDR3 spans 16 amino acids. The CDR3 here is CASSPVLAMSTDTQYF. The CDR3 coding sequence is TGTGCCAGTAGCCCTGTGCTAGCGATGAGCACAGATACGCAGTATTTT.

The rearrangement uses TRBV11-3 and TRBJ2-7; 8 bases agree with TRBD1. The CDR3 spans 14 residues. V shed 5 bases, J shed 2 bases, and the junction held 5 bases outside the gene matches. From germline, CDR1 is SGHNT and CDR2 YENEEA. CDR3: CASSPGTGAYEQYV. CDR3 in DNA: TGTGCCAGCAGCCCCGGGACAGGCGCCTACGAGCAGTACGTC.

The rearrangement joins TRBV7-6 to TRBJ2-1; 9 bases are a match to TRBD2. Germline assignment: CDR1 SGHVS and CDR2 FNYEAQ. Trimming cost V 4 bases and J 3 bases; bases outside gene matches: 4. CDR3 length: 15 residues. As DNA, the CDR3 is TGTGCCAGCAGCTCGCGGGGGGGCAGCTACAATGAGCAGTTCTTC. This gives the protein CASSSRGGSYNEQFF.

The chain uses TRBV27 and TRBJ2-7; D is unclear. Per the germline V gene, CDR1 is MNHEY and CDR2 is SMNVEV (reference sequence). The CDR3 totals 12 residues. V was pared by 3 bases and J by 2 bases, with 5 bases between. CDR3 nucleotides: TGTGCCAGCAGTTTGTTCACCTACGAGCAGTACTTC. It is translated as CASSLFTYEQYF.

This chain connects TRBV7-8 to TRBJ1-5, with D hard to call. This CDR3 comprises 13 residues. Trimming removed 1 base at V and 7 bases at J, with 8 bases between. The germline gives CDR1 SGHVS, CDR2 FQNEAQ. As DNA, the CDR3 is TGTGCCAGCAGCTTAGAGGCAGGACAGCCCCAGCATTTT. Translating it yields CASSLEAGQPQHF.

The chain couples TRBV7-9 to TRBJ1-2; D might be TRBD1 (6 bases). The V end lost 5 bases, the J end lost 9 bases, and 22 bases lay between the germline ends. The CDR3 sequence is 15 residues long. The germline gives CDR1 SEHNR, CDR2 FQNEAQ (reference sequence). CDR3 region: CASSPESGGVGSYTF. In DNA form, the CDR3 reads TGTGCCAGCAGCCCAGAATCGGGGGGCGTCGGAAGCTACACCTTC.

The CDR3: CASSFRGLAGPQEQYV. The CDR3 DNA sequence: TGTGCCAGCAGTTTTCGGGGACTAGCGGGGCCACAGGAGCAGTACGTC. The chain has TRBV6-5 and TRBJ2-7, with TRBD2 identical over 13 bases. Germline trimming cut 4 bases from V and 7 bases from J; bases unmatched to any gene: 10. From germline, CDR1 is MNHEY and CDR2 SVGAGI. The CDR3 loop spans 16 amino acids.

This chain links TRBV6-6 with TRBJ2-1; TRBD2 matches 8 bases. The CDR3 runs to 11 residues. Germline CDR1 MNHNY, CDR2 SVGAGI (reference sequence). J gave up 10 bases and V 6 bases, and 2 bases lay outside the gene matches. CDR3 bases: TGTGCCAGCAGCCCGGGGGGGGAGCAGTTCTTC. Its protein is CASSPGGEQFF.

This chain joins TRBV5-1 and TRBJ2-5; 8 bases are a match to TRBD1. In germline, CDR1 is SGHRS, CDR2 YFSETQ. CDR3 length: 15 residues. Trimming cost V 4 bases and J 6 bases; bases outside gene matches: 11. In nucleotides, the CDR3 is TGCGCCAGCAGCACAGACGGGACAGGTCCCAAGACCCAGTACTTC. It yields the protein CASSTDGTGPKTQYF.

J is TRBJ1-2 and V is TRBV6-5, with D tentatively TRBD1 (6 bases). Germline CDR1 and CDR2: MNHEY and SVGAGI. V was pared by 2 bases and J by 6 bases, with 19 bases between. CDR3 size: 16 residues. The CDR3 here is CASSYNFQDSGDGYTF. DNA of the CDR3: TGTGCCAGCAGTTACAATTTCCAGGACAGCGGAGATGGCTACACCTTC.

CDR3 sequence reads: CASNPWDTLQETQYF. CDR3 sequence (DNA): TGTGCCAGCAACCCTTGGGACACCCTCCAAGAGACCCAGTACTTC. The chain recombines TRBV2 with TRBJ2-5, with D possibly being TRBD1 (6 bases). Deletions cut 7 bases from V and 1 base from J, with 16 bases between. Germline CDR1 reads SNHLY; CDR2 reads FYNNEI. The CDR3 extends over 15 amino acids.

The chain uses TRBV27 and TRBJ1-3; a weak D match, TRBD1 (6 bases). The V and J ends lost 1 base and 6 bases respectively, with 19 bases between them. The CDR3 is made up of 17 amino acids. Germline V gene data show CDR1 as MNHEY and CDR2 as SMNVEV (reference sequence). As DNA, the CDR3 is TGTGCCAGCAGTTTATTCACAGGGCAGAAAGCGGAAAACACCATATATTTT. This encodes CASSLFTGQKAENTIYF.

This clone was seen once. The genes are TRBV6-1 and TRBJ2-1; D not resolved. The V end lost 6 bases, the J end lost 0 bases, and 9 bases lay between the germline ends. The CDR3 totals 14 residues. Germline values: CDR1 MNHNS, CDR2 SASEGT. This chain's CDR3 is CASRAQSSYNEQFF. In DNA, the CDR3 is TGTGCCAGCAGGGCACAGAGCTCCTACAATGAGCAGTTCTTC.

V is TRBV5-6 and J is TRBJ1-1, with unresolved D. Germline V gene lookup returns CDR1 SGHDT and CDR2 YYEEEE. The CDR3 contains 14 residues. Trimming removed 1 base at V and 0 bases at J, with 7 bases between. The CDR3 loop is CASSLSQLNTEAFF. Here the CDR3 DNA reads TGTGCCAGCAGCTTGTCACAGCTGAACACTGAAGCTTTCTTT.

V is TRBV30 and J is TRBJ2-3, with D perhaps TRBD1 (6 bases). Germline CDR1 is GTSNPN and CDR2 is SVGIG (reference sequence). Trimming removed 0 bases at V and 3 bases at J, with 16 bases between. The length of the CDR3 is 16 residues. The chain's CDR3 is CAWSVPQGWYTDTQYF. As DNA, the CDR3 is TGTGCCTGGAGTGTTCCTCAGGGGTGGTATACAGATACGCAGTATTTT.

This sequence joins TRBV11-3 and TRBJ2-2, with 11 bases aligning to TRBD2. The CDR3 totals 16 residues. Trimming cost V 4 bases and J 5 bases; bases outside gene matches: 6. Germline V gene sequence: CDR1 SGHNT, CDR2 YENEEA. CDR3 region: CASSSLAGAYTGELFF. The CDR3 DNA sequence: TGTGCCAGCAGCTCACTAGCGGGGGCCTATACCGGGGAGCTGTTTTTT.

The rearrangement links TRBV29-1 to TRBJ2-2; 12 bases line up with TRBD1. There are 16 residues in the CDR3. V shed 4 bases, J shed 3 bases, and the junction held 6 bases outside the gene matches. Germline lookup yields CDR1 SQVTM and CDR2 ANQGSEA. CDR3 bases: TGCAGCGTTGGGGGACAGGGGGCTGTAGACACCGGGGAGCTGTTTTTT. Protein product: CSVGGQGAVDTGELFF.

The chain is built from TRBV6-1 and TRBJ1-2, with 9 bases that match TRBD1. V shed 4 bases, J shed 2 bases, and the junction held 11 bases outside the gene matches. The CDR3 has 17 amino acids. CDR1 MNHNS and CDR2 SASEGT come from the germline V gene. The CDR3 sequence: CASSVQDRGRGNYGYTF. CDR3 nucleotides: TGTGCCAGCAGTGTCCAGGACAGGGGACGGGGAAACTATGGCTACACCTTC.

This chain links TRBV7-6 with TRBJ2-7; the match to TRBD2 covers 7 bases. CDR3 length equals 16 residues. Germline V lookup: CDR1 SGHVS, CDR2 FNYEAQ. V lost 0 bases, J lost 0 bases, and 5 bases stayed unmatched. This CDR3 is CASSLASSGASYEQYF. The CDR3 DNA reads TGTGCCAGCAGCTTAGCGAGCAGCGGGGCCTCCTACGAGCAGTACTTC.

The rearrangement links TRBV12-1 to TRBJ2-6; TRBD1 is the table's D call and was not checked against the DNA. TRBV12-1 is tagged as a pseudogene. CDR3 length: 19 residues. The CDR3 is CASSKRAVIGQSRANVLTF. The CDR3 DNA reads as TGTGCCAGCAGCAAACGCGCTGTTATAGGACAAAGTCGGGCCAACGTCCTGACTTTC.

This clone was found a few times. The chain links TRBV6-1 to TRBJ2-5, with 12 bases matching TRBD2. V lost 3 bases to trimming and J lost 5 bases; unmatched junction nucleotides: 4. From germline, CDR1 is MNHNS and CDR2 SASEGT. The CDR3 length is 15 residues. This CDR3 reads CASSDLAGGPETQYF. CDR3 DNA: TGTGCCAGCAGTGACCTAGCGGGGGGGCCTGAGACCCAGTACTTC.

V usage is TRBV10-2 and J usage is TRBJ2-3, with a weak D call TRBD2 (6 bases). CDR3 length equals 17 residues. Trimming took 0 bases from V and 2 from J, leaving 15 bases between them. CDR1 and CDR2 (germline): WSHSY, SAAADI. The CDR3 is CASSESRTVADTDTQYF. The CDR3 DNA reads TGCGCCAGCAGTGAGTCGAGGACGGTAGCGGACACAGATACGCAGTATTTT.

This chain links TRBV10-2 with TRBJ2-7, with a tentative D call TRBD2 (6 bases). Trimming shortened V by 3 bases and J by 9 bases, and 18 bases separated the two germline ends. Per germline, CDR1 WSHSY and CDR2 SAAADI. The CDR3 has 14 residues. Here the CDR3 DNA reads TGCGCCAGCAGTGACCCGGGACTCCCGGGTAGGCAGTACTTC. Protein: CASSDPGLPGRQYF.